The clone carrying this T cell receptor beta chain came up many times. The antigen remains unidentified. The data are from a study of T cells in Graves' hyperthyroidism and ophthalmopathy. Study results and caveats: Separation of ophthalmopathy from stable hyperthyroidism was achieved by a 13 V-J model. Also found in blood were most expanded thyroid clonotypes above 0.001.

The CDR3 regions of TCR beta were amplified from RNA transcripts. HTBI primers were used for first-round RT-PCR of the TCR CDR3. MiXCR was run by TCRdb on the multiplex PCR reads, yielding one entry per CDR3 protein. The sample contains a few hundred thousand distinct CDR3 sequences, roughly 15% of which appear only once. Isolation of PBMCs was performed on roughly 9 ml fresh peripheral blood. The specimen sequenced was blood. The receptor's source is a woman in her thirties or forties with Graves' ophthalmopathy.

The CDR3 protein is CASSSDRGGRQPQHF. The DNA of the CDR3 is TGTGCCAGCAGCTCCGACAGGGGGGGGCGGCAGCCCCAGCATTTT. V and J are TRBV27 and TRBJ1-5, with 9 bases aligning to TRBD1. CDR3 length equals 15 residues. Germline CDR1 is MNHEY and CDR2 is SMNVEV (reference sequence). J gave up 7 bases and V 6 bases, and 10 bases lay outside the gene matches.